Described below is a single T cell receptor beta chain sequence and its context. Germline values: CDR1 KGHDR, CDR2 SFDVKD. The CDR3 has 11 residues. The V end was cut by 0 bases, the J end by 9 bases, with 5 bases between. Sequencing used immunoSEQ multiplex PCR; TCRdb keeps in-frame clones, though not all of them. The top ten hold around 1.6% of the sample, which has roughly 230,000 clones, around 89% seen once. This sample stems from a study of blood T cell repertoires in COVID-19. The chain recombines TRBV24-1 with TRBJ2-7, with unresolved D. Specimen: peripheral blood. The clonotype originates from a man in his 70s with acute or convalescent COVID-19. The DNA of the CDR3 is TGTGCCACCAGTGATTTGGTAGTGCAGTACTTC. Amino acid sequence: CATSDLVVQYF.